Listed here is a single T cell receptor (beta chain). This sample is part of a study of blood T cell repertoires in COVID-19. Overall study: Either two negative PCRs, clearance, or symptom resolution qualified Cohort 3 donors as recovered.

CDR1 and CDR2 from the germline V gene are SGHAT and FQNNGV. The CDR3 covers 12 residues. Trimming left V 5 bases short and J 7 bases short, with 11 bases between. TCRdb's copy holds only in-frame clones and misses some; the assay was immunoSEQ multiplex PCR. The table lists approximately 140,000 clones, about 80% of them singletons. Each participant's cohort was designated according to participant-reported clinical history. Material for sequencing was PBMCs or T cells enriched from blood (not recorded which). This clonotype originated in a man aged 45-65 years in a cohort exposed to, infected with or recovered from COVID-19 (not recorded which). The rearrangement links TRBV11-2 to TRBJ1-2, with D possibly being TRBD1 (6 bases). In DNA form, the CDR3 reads TGTGCCAGCAGCCCGGGGGGCCGTGGCTACACCTTC. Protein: CASSPGGRGYTF.